This TCR beta chain was captured by sequencing in a study of T-cell memory formation after mild COVID-19. Study-wide results and limits: Pre-infection memory carried some responding clones, suggesting that cross-reactive memory joined. Later expanders leaned CD4+, whereas day 15 to 85 contracting clones were balanced CD4/CD8.

With regard to this clonotype: Its matching antigen is unknown.

Amplification by 5'RACE using constant-segment primers produced TCR alpha and TCR beta cDNA libraries that carried sample barcodes and UMIs. Each CDR3 protein is one row after TCRdb ran MiXCR on the 5' RACE reads. Of fewer than 450,000 distinct CDR3 sequences listed, approximately 24% are singletons. Per the germline V gene, CDR1 is SGHNT and CDR2 is YENEEA. Losses at the gene ends were 5 bases for V and 1 base for J; bases not matched to a gene: 11. This CDR3 is built from 16 residues. The material sequenced was PBMCs or a T cell subset sorted from them (not recorded which). The TCR comes from an adult woman who had mild COVID-19 (a few samples of this study predate the infection). Cell type and time point are not known. The chain couples TRBV11-3 to TRBJ2-7, with 7 bases lining up with TRBD2. DNA of the CDR3: TGTGCCAGCAGCCCCCTGTTGCGGGAGAGGTCCTACGAGCAGTACTTC. Protein: CASSPLLRERSYEQYF.